This entry lists 27 T cell receptor beta chains sequenced from one sample in a study of T cell clonotyping in hematopoietic cell transplantation. Clones were read by immunoSEQ multiplex PCR, and TCRdb kept only the in-frame ones, dropping some. The repertoire includes more than 4,500 clones, about nine tenths of them detected once, and around 44% sits in the top ten. This material consisted of peripheral blood mononuclear cells, taken 100 days after allogeneic stem cell transplant. These receptors were collected from a female patient between 50 and 59 years old who had an allogeneic stem cell transplant from a related donor, so the T cells may come from the graft donor. Some clones in this sample may be carry-over from other donors' samples.

The V and J genes are TRBV11-2 and TRBJ2-1; 13 nucleotides match TRBD2. The CDR3 contains 16 residues. The germline V gene encodes CDR1 SGHAT and CDR2 FQNNGV. V dropped 5 bases and J dropped 7; count of bases not matched to a gene: 8. CDR3 in amino acids: CASSQMGTSGINEQFF. DNA of the CDR3: TGTGCCAGCAGCCAAATGGGGACTAGCGGGATAAATGAGCAGTTCTTC.

The chain joins TRBV30 to TRBJ2-5, with D perhaps TRBD2 (5 bases). Looked up from germline, CDR1 is GTSNPN and CDR2 is SVGIG (reference sequence). CDR3 length equals 13 residues. V lost 1 base, J lost 1 base, and 7 bases lay in between. The CDR3: CAWSEGVQETQYF. Here the CDR3 DNA reads TGTGCCTGGAGTGAGGGAGTCCAAGAGACCCAGTACTTC.

The chain combines TRBV2 with TRBJ1-2; 8 bases match TRBD1. Germline CDR1 is SNHLY and CDR2 is FYNNEI. The CDR3 runs to 13 residues. The V gene end was trimmed by 5 bases and the J gene end by 8 bases; junction bases not matched to a gene: 7. The CDR3 DNA follows: TGTGCCAGCAGTTCGACAGGGGTAGGGGGCTACACCTTC. It encodes CASSSTGVGGYTF.

The chain joins TRBV2 to TRBJ2-7, with 12 bases aligning to TRBD1. The germline V gene has CDR1 SNHLY and CDR2 FYNNEI. The V and J ends lost 10 bases and 4 bases, in that order; junction bases with no gene match: 5. The length of the CDR3 is 13 residues. CDR3 amino acids: CATRDRGPYEQYF. The DNA for the CDR3 is TGTGCCACCAGGGACAGGGGGCCGTACGAGCAGTACTTC.

The chain recombines TRBV6-5 with TRBJ1-1, with D possibly matching TRBD1 (5 bases). This CDR3 comprises 13 residues. Germline assignment: CDR1 MNHEY and CDR2 SVGAGI. V dropped 4 bases and J dropped 1 base, with 7 bases sitting between them. The CDR3 reads CASSWQGNTEAFF. Written as DNA, the CDR3 is TGTGCCAGCAGTTGGCAGGGGAACACTGAAGCTTTCTTT.

The genes are TRBV29-1 and TRBJ2-5; 10 positions agree with TRBD2. Germline-derived CDR1 and CDR2 are SQVTM and ANQGSEA. Trimming removed 0 bases from V and 7 bases from J; junction bases left unmatched: 8. The CDR3 totals 15 residues. CDR3 bases: TGCAGCGTTGAAGACCCAGCGGGGGGGCCGGGGACCCAGTACTTC. It translates to CSVEDPAGGPGTQYF.

V and J are TRBV7-2 and TRBJ1-3; TRBD1 agrees at 7 bases. This CDR3 contains 13 residues. The ends lost 1 base at V and 9 bases at J; junction bases unmatched: 3. Germline V gene lookup returns CDR1 SGHTA and CDR2 FQGNSA. CDR3 protein: CASSLGQGITIYF. CDR3 DNA: TGTGCCAGCAGCTTAGGACAGGGTATCACCATATATTTT. Full variable domain (outside the CDR3, taken from reference TRBV7-2 and TRBJ1-3): GAGVSQSPSNKVTEKGKDVELRCDPISGHTALYWYRQSLGQGLEFLIYFQGNSAPDKSGLPSDRFSAERTGGSVSTLTIQRTQQEDSAVYLCASSLGQGITIYFGEGSWLTVV.

V usage is TRBV13 and J usage is TRBJ2-5, with 7 positions matching TRBD2. Germline-derived CDR1 and CDR2 are PRHDT and FYEKMQ (reference sequence). The CDR3 spans 17 residues. The V and J ends lost 3 bases and 9 bases, in that order; junction bases with no gene match: 19. Here the CDR3 DNA reads TGTGCCAGCAGCTTTGGGCCGGGGGGACTAAGCGGGGAAGCCCAGTACTTC. Its translation: CASSFGPGGLSGEAQYF.

The chain recombines TRBV6-5 with TRBJ1-1; 7 bases are shared with TRBD1. The CDR3 runs 13 residues. CDR1 MNHEY and CDR2 SVGAGI come from the germline V gene. J gave up 6 bases and V 8 bases, and 9 bases lay outside the gene matches. The CDR3 region has the DNA TGTGCCAGCCTAACGAGGGGGCAGGCTGAAGCTTTCTTT. Amino acid sequence: CASLTRGQAEAFF.

The sample holds one count of this clone. V is TRBV11-2 and J is TRBJ1-4; 9 nucleotides agree with TRBD1. The CDR3 has 15 residues. The V and J ends lost 5 bases and 7 bases, in that order; junction bases with no gene match: 8. Germline V gene lookup returns CDR1 SGHAT and CDR2 FQNNGV. The CDR3 sequence: CASSPGTGRREKLFF. The CDR3 coding sequence is TGTGCCAGCAGCCCGGGGACAGGGAGGCGTGAAAAACTGTTTTTT.

The chain joins TRBV10-1 to TRBJ2-7, with D possibly matching TRBD2 (6 bases). The V gene lost 6 bases and the J gene lost 6 bases, with 12 bases spanning the gap. CDR3 length: 12 residues. Germline CDR1 WNHNN, CDR2 SYGVQD (reference sequence). The CDR3 DNA follows: TGCGCCAGCAGCCAGGAGGGAGTCGAGCAGTACTTC. Translated, it gives CASSQEGVEQYF.

The DNA of the CDR3 is TGTGCCAGCAGTTTAGAGGTTGGGAATTCACCCCTCCACTTT. Its translation: CASSLEVGNSPLHF. The rearrangement links TRBV28 to TRBJ1-6; D gene uncertain. The germline gives CDR1 MDHEN, CDR2 SYDVKM. V gave up 2 bases and J gave up 7 bases, with 9 bases separating them. The CDR3 covers 14 residues.

The chain employs TRBV11-2 and TRBJ1-4; D is possibly TRBD1 (6 bases). The CDR3 runs 17 residues. Per the germline V gene, CDR1 is SGHAT and CDR2 is FQNNGV. Trimming took off 1 base at V and 7 bases at J, with 19 bases between the two ends. The CDR3 coding sequence is TGTGCCAGCAGCTTAGGACAGGAATCATCGGGGGGTGAAAAACTGTTTTTT. It specifies CASSLGQESSGGEKLFF.

This clone was observed once. This chain links TRBV7-9 with TRBJ1-3, with D possibly being TRBD1 (5 bases). V gave up 5 bases and J gave up 3 bases, with 14 bases separating them. Germline CDR1 SEHNR, CDR2 FQNEAQ (reference sequence). This CDR3 is built from 15 residues. CDR3 coding DNA: TGTGCCAGCAGCGGTGGGGGAACGGGTGGAAACACCATATATTTT. Translating gives CASSGGGTGGNTIYF.

The V gene is TRBV19, the J gene TRBJ1-2; TRBD1 matches at 11 bases. Unmatched junction bases numbered 5, after V lost 6 bases and J lost 2 bases. Per germline, CDR1 LNHDA and CDR2 SQIVND (reference sequence). The CDR3 has 15 residues. The CDR3 region is CASSRTGGANYGYTF. Written as DNA, the CDR3 is TGTGCCAGTAGCAGGACAGGGGGCGCGAACTATGGCTACACCTTC. Using reference TRBV19 and TRBJ1-2 for the parts outside the CDR3, the full variable domain is DGGITQSPKYLFRKEGQNVTLSCEQNLNHDAMYWYRQDPGQGLRLIYYSQIVNDFQKGDIAEGYSVSREKKESFPLTVTSAQKNPTAFYLCASSRTGGANYGYTFGSGTRLTVV.

The V gene is TRBV7-2, the J gene TRBJ2-7, with 14 bases that match TRBD2. This CDR3 region has 16 residues. Germline values: CDR1 SGHTA, CDR2 FQGNSA. With V trimmed by 5 bases and J by 3 bases, 6 bases remained unmatched. This CDR3 is CASSPKGLAGVYEQYF. The CDR3 nucleotides read TGTGCCAGCAGCCCCAAGGGACTAGCGGGGGTCTACGAGCAGTACTTC.

The chain recombines TRBV13 with TRBJ2-7; D is unclear. There are 11 residues in the CDR3. Germline assignment: CDR1 PRHDT and CDR2 FYEKMQ (reference sequence). V lost 5 bases to trimming and J lost 6 bases, with 8 bases between them. The CDR3, as DNA: TGTGCCAGCAGCACCAAGGGCGAGCAGTACTTC. Encoded protein: CASSTKGEQYF. The whole variable domain, filled in from reference TRBV13 and TRBJ2-7, reads AAGVIQSPRHLIKEKRETATLKCYPIPRHDTVYWYQQGPGQDPQFLISFYEKMQSDKGSIPDRFSAQQFSDYHSELNMSSLELGDSALYFCASSTKGEQYFGPGTRLTVT.

In its sample, this clone was seen a few times. The gene calls are TRBV5-1 and TRBJ1-6, with 8 nucleotides matching TRBD1. This CDR3 has 16 amino acids. From germline, CDR1 is SGHRS and CDR2 YFSETQ. The V gene end was trimmed by 5 bases and the J gene end by 0 bases; junction bases not matched to a gene: 4. CDR3 in DNA: TGCGCCAGCAGACCAGGGGGCAGCTCCTATAATTCACCCCTCCACTTT. Translating it yields CASRPGGSSYNSPLHF.

V and J are TRBV11-2 and TRBJ2-7; TRBD1 aligns across 7 bases. Trimming removed 3 bases from V and 3 bases from J; junction bases left unmatched: 11. Germline V lookup: CDR1 SGHAT, CDR2 FQNNGV. There are 16 residues in the CDR3. The CDR3 here is CASSFGHRGPSYEQYF. The CDR3 DNA is TGTGCCAGCAGCTTCGGCCACAGGGGTCCGAGCTACGAGCAGTACTTC.

In this sample, this clone turned up a few times. The chain recombines TRBV5-1 with TRBJ2-7; 9 bases align to TRBD1. Germline V CDR1 and CDR2: SGHRS, YFSETQ. V lost 4 bases, J lost 0 bases, and 11 bases stayed unmatched. The CDR3 spans 17 residues. CDR3: CASSPGTGKSSSYEQYF. The DNA of the CDR3 is TGCGCCAGCAGCCCGGGGACAGGGAAGTCCTCCTCCTACGAGCAGTACTTC.

This clone appeared a few times. The chain couples TRBV30 to TRBJ1-6, with 9 bases aligning to TRBD1. Germline loops: CDR1 GTSNPN, CDR2 SVGIG (reference sequence). The CDR3 extends over 15 amino acids. After removal of 4 bases from V and 4 bases from J, the junction contained 5 bases not matched to a gene. CDR3 DNA: TGTGCCTGGACCAGGGACAGGGCTTATAATTCACCCCTCCACTTT. Translation gives CAWTRDRAYNSPLHF.

The V call is TRBV29-1, the J call TRBJ1-1, with a weak D call TRBD1 (6 bases). In germline, CDR1 is SQVTM, CDR2 ANQGSEA. This CDR3 has 14 amino acids. V was shortened by 5 bases and J by 1 base, with 14 bases between the two germline ends. CDR3 sequence reads: CSVYTGLPNTEAFF. The CDR3 bases are TGCAGCGTTTATACAGGGCTGCCGAACACTGAAGCTTTCTTT.

The rearrangement uses TRBV25-1 and TRBJ1-1; TRBD1 might be the D (6 bases). From germline, CDR1 is MGHDK and CDR2 SYGVNS. Deletions cut 7 bases from V and 3 bases from J, with 12 bases between. The CDR3 runs 13 residues. CDR3 in amino acids: CASTTHRDTEAFF. Written as DNA, the CDR3 is TGTGCCAGCACAACTCACAGGGACACTGAAGCTTTCTTT.

In its sample, this clone was seen once. The chain recombines TRBV30 with TRBJ2-3; 12 bases match TRBD2. The CDR3 is 13 residues long. V lost 0 bases, J lost 11 bases, and 3 bases stayed unmatched. Germline V gene data show CDR1 as GTSNPN and CDR2 as SVGIG (reference sequence). CDR3 sequence reads: CAWSVLAGGRQYF. CDR3 nucleotides: TGTGCCTGGAGTGTTCTAGCGGGGGGGAGGCAGTATTTT.

This chain uses TRBV9 with TRBJ1-1; D is unresolved. The CDR3 length is 12 residues. V was cut by 0 bases and J by 7 bases, with 7 bases left in between. Germline V gene lookup returns CDR1 SGDLS and CDR2 YYNGEE. The CDR3 bases are TGTGCCAGCAGCGTAGGAGGCAGTGAAGCTTTCTTT. Its protein product is CASSVGGSEAFF.

The chain couples TRBV7-6 to TRBJ1-6, with D possibly being TRBD1 (6 bases). Trimming removed 2 bases at V and 2 bases at J, with 10 bases between. The CDR3 is 16 amino acids. Germline lookup yields CDR1 SGHVS and CDR2 FNYEAQ. DNA for the CDR3: TGTGCCAGCAGCTTAAGGGGGGAACCCTATAATTCACCCCTCCACTTT. Encoded protein: CASSLRGEPYNSPLHF.

The CDR3 reads CASSPSFGRIQETQYF. The CDR3 region has the DNA TGCGCCAGCAGCCCCTCTTTTGGCAGGATCCAAGAGACCCAGTACTTC. V gene TRBV4-1 combines with J gene TRBJ2-5; D unclear. This CDR3 is built from 16 residues. From germline, CDR1 is MGHRA and CDR2 YSYEKL. V was cut by 4 bases and J by 1 base, with 16 bases left in between.